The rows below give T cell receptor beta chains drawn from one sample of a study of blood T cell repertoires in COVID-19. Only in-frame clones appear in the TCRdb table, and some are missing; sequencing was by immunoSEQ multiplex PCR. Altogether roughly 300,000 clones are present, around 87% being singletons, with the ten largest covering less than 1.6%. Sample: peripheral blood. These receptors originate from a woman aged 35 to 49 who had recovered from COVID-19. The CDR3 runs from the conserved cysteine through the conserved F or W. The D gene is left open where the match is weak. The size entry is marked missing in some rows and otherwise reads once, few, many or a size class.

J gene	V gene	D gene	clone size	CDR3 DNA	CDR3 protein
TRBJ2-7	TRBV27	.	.	TGTGCCAGCAGCTTCACAGGGCCCTTGCTGGGCGAGCAGTACTTC	CASSFTGPLLGEQYF
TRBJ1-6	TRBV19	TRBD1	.	TGTGCCAGTAGGTGGGACAGGACTGTCGGGTCACCCCTCCACTTT	CASRWDRTVGSPLHF
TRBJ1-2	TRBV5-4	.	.	TGTGCCAGCAGCTCCAGGGCCCCCCCCCTCTATGGCTACACCTTC	CASSSRAPPLYGYTF
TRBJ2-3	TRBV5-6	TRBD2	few	TGTGCCAGCAGCTCCGGACTAGCGGGTCCCCGAGGCACAGATACGCAGTATTTT	CASSSGLAGPRGTDTQYF
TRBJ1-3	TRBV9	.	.	TGTGCCAGCAGCGTAGGCCAGGGTCTTTTCTCTGGAAACACCATATATTTT	CASSVGQGLFSGNTIYF
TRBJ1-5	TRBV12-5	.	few	TGTGCTAGTGGGCCAGGGGCTAAGAGGCCCCAGCATTTT	CASGPGAKRPQHF
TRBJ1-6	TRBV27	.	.	TGTGCCAGCAGTCCCTTGGGGGGCTCCTATAATTCACCCCTCCACTTT	CASSPLGGSYNSPLHF
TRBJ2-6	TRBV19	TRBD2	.	TGTGCCAGTAGCCCGACTAGCGGGGGCGCCCGGGCCAACGTCCTGACTTTC	CASSPTSGGARANVLTF
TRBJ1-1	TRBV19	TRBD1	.	TGTGCCAGTAGGGACAGGGACACTGAAGCTTTCTTT	CASRDRDTEAFF
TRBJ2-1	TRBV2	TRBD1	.	TGTGCCAGCTGGGGAGACAGGGATGACAATGAGCAGTTCTTC	CASWGDRDDNEQFF
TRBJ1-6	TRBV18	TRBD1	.	TGTGCCAGCTCACCCAGACAGGGACAAACGAATTCACCCCTCCACTTT	CASSPRQGQTNSPLHF
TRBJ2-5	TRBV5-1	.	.	TGCGCCAGCAGCTTGGCCATTGGCAGCCAAGAGACCCAGTACTTC	CASSLAIGSQETQYF
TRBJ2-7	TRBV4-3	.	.	TGCGCCAGCAGCCAAGAGTCCGTTTGGGCCGAAACCTCCTACGAGCAGTACTTC	CASSQESVWAETSYEQYF
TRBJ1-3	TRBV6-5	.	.	TGTGCCAGCAGTATAACTCTATGGTCTGGAAACACCATATATTTT	CASSITLWSGNTIYF
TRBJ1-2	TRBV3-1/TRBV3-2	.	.	TGTGCCAGCAGCGAGACGGGGGGCTACACCTTC	CASSETGGYTF
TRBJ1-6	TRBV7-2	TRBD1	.	TGTGCCAGCAGCTTGATGGACAGGGGTACTTCACCCCTCCACTTT	CASSLMDRGTSPLHF
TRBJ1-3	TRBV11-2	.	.	TGTGCCAGCAGCCCCAGCCTGGGGGACTACACCATATATTTT	CASSPSLGDYTIYF
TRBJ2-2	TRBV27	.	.	TGTGCCAGCAGTCCCGGGACAAGGAACACCGGGGAGCTGTTTTTT	CASSPGTRNTGELFF
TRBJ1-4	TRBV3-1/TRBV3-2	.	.	TGTGCCTCGAAGGAAGCGGCAGGGCGGGGAGTTAATGAAAAACTGTTTTTT	CASKEAAGRGVNEKLFF
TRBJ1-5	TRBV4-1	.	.	TGCGCCAGCAGCCCAGGGGCCCGGGGCAATCAGCCCCAGCATTTT	CASSPGARGNQPQHF
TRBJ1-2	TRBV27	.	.	TGTGCCAGCAGACCCCGATCCGGTGGCTACACCTTC	CASRPRSGGYTF
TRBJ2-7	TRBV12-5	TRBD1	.	TGTGCTAGTGGTCCCGACAGGGGGAGCCCGTACTTC	CASGPDRGSPYF
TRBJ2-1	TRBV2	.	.	TGTGCCAGCAGTGAAGCGCTTGGAGGGAAGAATGAGCAGTTCTTC	CASSEALGGKNEQFF
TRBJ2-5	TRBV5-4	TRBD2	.	TGTGCCAGCAGCGTAGCGGGGGTAATACAAGAGACCCAGTACTTC	CASSVAGVIQETQYF
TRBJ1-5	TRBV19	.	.	TGTGCCAGTAGTATAGCAGACAGTACTCTAGGGATGGCCCAGCATTTT	CASSIADSTLGMAQHF
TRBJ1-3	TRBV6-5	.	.	TGTGCCAGCAGGCGGGGTGCCATATCTGGAAACACCATATATTTT	CASRRGAISGNTIYF
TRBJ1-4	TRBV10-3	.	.	TGTGCCATCAGAGACAGTGCAACTAATGAAAAACTGTTTTTT	CAIRDSATNEKLFF
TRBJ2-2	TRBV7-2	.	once	TGTGCCAGCAGCCCCCGGCAGGGGCAGACCGGGGAGCTGTTTTTT	CASSPRQGQTGELFF